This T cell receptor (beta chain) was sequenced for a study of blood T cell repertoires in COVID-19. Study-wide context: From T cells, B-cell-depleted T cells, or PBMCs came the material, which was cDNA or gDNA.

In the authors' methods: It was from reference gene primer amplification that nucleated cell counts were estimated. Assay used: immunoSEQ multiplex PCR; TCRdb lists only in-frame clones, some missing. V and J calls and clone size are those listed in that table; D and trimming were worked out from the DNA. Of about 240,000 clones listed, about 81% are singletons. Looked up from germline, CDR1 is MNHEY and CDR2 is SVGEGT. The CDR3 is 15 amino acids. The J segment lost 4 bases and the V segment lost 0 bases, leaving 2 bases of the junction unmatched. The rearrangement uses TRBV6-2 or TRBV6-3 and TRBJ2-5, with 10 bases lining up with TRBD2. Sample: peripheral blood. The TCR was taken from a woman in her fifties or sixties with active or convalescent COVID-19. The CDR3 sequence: CASSYSSGGSETQYF. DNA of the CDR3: TGTGCCAGCAGTTACTCTAGCGGGGGGTCAGAGACCCAGTACTTC.